A selection of T cell receptor beta chains follows, all from one sample in a study of blood T cell repertoires in COVID-19. Assay: immunoSEQ multiplex PCR; the TCRdb copy retains only in-frame clones and omits some. This table has roughly 250,000 clones, roughly 80% appearing once. Sequences were obtained from peripheral blood. The receptors were sampled from a woman in her fifties or sixties with acute or convalescent COVID-19. CDR3s include the opening cysteine and the closing phenylalanine or tryptophan. D genes are given only for firm matches. The size entry is marked missing in some rows and otherwise reads once, few, many or a size class.

clone size: -
J gene: TRBJ2-1
D gene: -
V gene: TRBV2
CDR3 DNA: TGTGCCAGCGTCCTAGAATTAGTAAAGTTCTTC
CDR3 protein: CASVLELVKFF

clone size: few
J gene: TRBJ2-1
D gene: TRBD2
V gene: TRBV28
CDR3 DNA: TGTGCCAGCAAAACTAGCGGGAGGCTCCTAGGGGAGCAGTTCTTC
CDR3 protein: CASKTSGRLLGEQFF

clone size: -
J gene: TRBJ2-3
D gene: TRBD1
V gene: TRBV5-4
CDR3 DNA: TGTGCCAGCAGCTTGGCGAGGACAGGGGCCACAGATACGCAGTATTTT
CDR3 protein: CASSLARTGATDTQYF

clone size: -
J gene: TRBJ2-3
D gene: -
V gene: TRBV5-1
CDR3 DNA: TGCGCCAGCAGCTTGGCCAGGGGCGGCGCTAGCACAGATACGCAGTATTTT
CDR3 protein: CASSLARGGASTDTQYF

clone size: -
J gene: TRBJ1-6
D gene: -
V gene: TRBV18
CDR3 DNA: TGTGCCAGCTCACCAGGATCCGCGGGAAATTCACCCCTCCACTTT
CDR3 protein: CASSPGSAGNSPLHF

clone size: -
J gene: TRBJ1-2
D gene: TRBD1
V gene: TRBV20-1
CDR3 DNA: TGCAGTGCTAGTGTGACAGGGGGCGGCCCGAGAGGCTACACCTTC
CDR3 protein: CSASVTGGGPRGYTF

clone size: once
J gene: TRBJ1-5
D gene: -
V gene: TRBV6-2/TRBV6-3
CDR3 DNA: TGTGCCAGCAGTCCATCAGGGGATAGCAATCAGCCCCAGCATTTT
CDR3 protein: CASSPSGDSNQPQHF

clone size: once
J gene: TRBJ2-7
D gene: TRBD1
V gene: TRBV28
CDR3 DNA: TGTGCCAGCAAGGAGGACAGGGTCCACGAGCAGTACTTC
CDR3 protein: CASKEDRVHEQYF

clone size: -
J gene: TRBJ2-2
D gene: -
V gene: TRBV4-2
CDR3 DNA: TGTGCCAGCAGCCAGGCAGGGGCAGGCGGGGAGCTGTTTTTT
CDR3 protein: CASSQAGAGGELFF

clone size: -
J gene: TRBJ1-5
D gene: -
V gene: TRBV21-1
CDR3 DNA: TGTGCCAGCAGCCTTTTGGGGGGTCTAACGCCCCAGCATTTT
CDR3 protein: CASSLLGGLTPQHF

clone size: -
J gene: TRBJ2-7
D gene: TRBD2
V gene: TRBV30
CDR3 DNA: TGTGCCTGGGGAAAAGGACTAGCGGGTTCTTACGAGCAGTACTTC
CDR3 protein: CAWGKGLAGSYEQYF

clone size: -
J gene: TRBJ2-1
D gene: -
V gene: TRBV29-1
CDR3 DNA: TGCAGCGTTGAGGGAGAGATCTCCTACAATGAGCAGTTCTTC
CDR3 protein: CSVEGEISYNEQFF

clone size: -
J gene: TRBJ1-1
D gene: -
V gene: TRBV5-1
CDR3 DNA: TGCGCCAGCAGCCCGGCGGGGTCGGGGAACACTGAAGCTTTCTTT
CDR3 protein: CASSPAGSGNTEAFF

clone size: -
J gene: TRBJ1-1
D gene: -
V gene: TRBV5-1
CDR3 DNA: TGCGCCAGCAGCGGGACGCAGGGGTTGGGCACTGAAGCTTTCTTT
CDR3 protein: CASSGTQGLGTEAFF

clone size: once
J gene: TRBJ2-3
D gene: TRBD1
V gene: TRBV4-2
CDR3 DNA: TGTGCCAGTCATCCCGGGACAGGCAGCACAGATACGCAGTATTTT
CDR3 protein: CASHPGTGSTDTQYF

clone size: -
J gene: TRBJ2-3
D gene: -
V gene: TRBV6-5
CDR3 DNA: TGTGCCAGCACGGTCCGAGATACGCAGTATTTT
CDR3 protein: CASTVRDTQYF

clone size: -
J gene: TRBJ1-1
D gene: -
V gene: TRBV6-5
CDR3 DNA: TGTGCCAGCAGTTACTCCATCTCCGGTTTAACTGAAGCTTTCTTT
CDR3 protein: CASSYSISGLTEAFF

clone size: -
J gene: TRBJ2-5
D gene: -
V gene: TRBV7-9
CDR3 DNA: TGTGCCAGCAGCTTATCTGGGGCATTTCGGGAGACCCAGTACTTC
CDR3 protein: CASSLSGAFRETQYF

clone size: few
J gene: TRBJ1-4
D gene: TRBD1
V gene: TRBV5-5
CDR3 DNA: TGTGCCAGCAGAACCGGGACAGTTAATGAAAAACTGTTTTTT
CDR3 protein: CASRTGTVNEKLFF

clone size: once
J gene: TRBJ2-3
D gene: -
V gene: TRBV24-1
CDR3 DNA: TGTGCCACCAGTTCGTCCGGACAAGGTACGCAGTATTTT
CDR3 protein: CATSSSGQGTQYF

clone size: once
J gene: TRBJ2-1
D gene: -
V gene: TRBV12-5
CDR3 DNA: TGTGCTAGTGGGGAGACTGCTGAGCAGTTCTTC
CDR3 protein: CASGETAEQFF

clone size: -
J gene: TRBJ1-4
D gene: TRBD1
V gene: TRBV24-1
CDR3 DNA: TGTGCCACCAGTTCGGGACAGGGAAGTGAAAAACTGTTTTTT
CDR3 protein: CATSSGQGSEKLFF

clone size: -
J gene: TRBJ2-1
D gene: -
V gene: TRBV6-2/TRBV6-3
CDR3 DNA: TGTGCCAGCAGTTACAACTACTACAATGAGCAGTTCTTC
CDR3 protein: CASSYNYYNEQFF

clone size: -
J gene: TRBJ2-1
D gene: -
V gene: TRBV7-2
CDR3 DNA: TGTGCCAGCAGCTTAGGCGGAACCTCCTACAATGAGCAGTTCTTC
CDR3 protein: CASSLGGTSYNEQFF

clone size: -
J gene: TRBJ1-6
D gene: -
V gene: TRBV6-2/TRBV6-3
CDR3 DNA: TGTGCCAGCAGTTACTCGACTCGAAGGGAGAATTCACCCCTCCACTTT
CDR3 protein: CASSYSTRRENSPLHF

clone size: -
J gene: TRBJ2-1
D gene: TRBD2
V gene: TRBV7-9
CDR3 DNA: TGTGCCAGCAGCGTTAGCGGGGGGGCCACCGATGAGCAGTTCTTC
CDR3 protein: CASSVSGGATDEQFF

clone size: -
J gene: TRBJ1-2
D gene: -
V gene: TRBV12-3/TRBV12-4
CDR3 DNA: TGTGCCAGCACCTGGGACACCTATGGCTACACCTTC
CDR3 protein: CASTWDTYGYTF

clone size: -
J gene: TRBJ2-7
D gene: TRBD1
V gene: TRBV7-3
CDR3 DNA: TGTGCCAGCAGCTATCACGGACAGGGCCTCTACGAGCAGTACTTC
CDR3 protein: CASSYHGQGLYEQYF

clone size: few
J gene: TRBJ1-6
D gene: -
V gene: TRBV5-4
CDR3 DNA: TGTGCCAGCAGCTTGTTAGCGGTCAGAAATTCACCCCTCCACTTT
CDR3 protein: CASSLLAVRNSPLHF

clone size: -
J gene: TRBJ1-1
D gene: TRBD1
V gene: TRBV3-1/TRBV3-2
CDR3 DNA: TGTGCCAGCAGCCAAAAGGCAGACAGGGGGTCCACTGAAGCTTTCTTT
CDR3 protein: CASSQKADRGSTEAFF

clone size: few
J gene: TRBJ2-5
D gene: TRBD2
V gene: TRBV7-2
CDR3 DNA: TGTGCCAGCAGTCCGACCGCGGGACTAGCGGGAAAAGAGACCCAGTACTTC
CDR3 protein: CASSPTAGLAGKETQYF

clone size: -
J gene: TRBJ2-6
D gene: -
V gene: TRBV28
CDR3 DNA: TGTGCCAGCTCAAGGGCGAGGGGGGGCGCTGGGGCCAACGTCCTGACTTTC
CDR3 protein: CASSRARGGAGANVLTF

clone size: -
J gene: TRBJ1-5
D gene: TRBD1
V gene: TRBV6-4
CDR3 DNA: TGTGCCAGCTGGCCAATGATACAGGGGTTTCAGCCCCAGCATTTT
CDR3 protein: CASWPMIQGFQPQHF

clone size: -
J gene: TRBJ2-1
D gene: -
V gene: TRBV19
CDR3 DNA: TGTGCCAGTCGGCCCCCGCTAGTCTCCAATGAGCAGTTCTTC
CDR3 protein: CASRPPLVSNEQFF

clone size: few
J gene: TRBJ2-3
D gene: -
V gene: TRBV25-1
CDR3 DNA: TGTGCCAGCAATGGAGGGGGGGGCCGAACAGATACGCAGTATTTT
CDR3 protein: CASNGGGGRTDTQYF

clone size: -
J gene: TRBJ2-3
D gene: TRBD2
V gene: TRBV9
CDR3 DNA: TGTGCCAGCAGCGTTAACGGCGGGGGGGCGGTAGATACGCAGTATTTT
CDR3 protein: CASSVNGGGAVDTQYF

clone size: few
J gene: TRBJ1-4
D gene: -
V gene: TRBV7-2
CDR3 DNA: TGTGCCAGCGAGGAGGGAACTAATGAAAAACTGTTTTTT
CDR3 protein: CASEEGTNEKLFF

clone size: -
J gene: TRBJ2-5
D gene: TRBD2
V gene: TRBV4-2
CDR3 DNA: TGTGCCAGCAGCCAAGAAGCCTGGACTAGCGGGAGAGTAGGGAAGACCCAGTACTTC
CDR3 protein: CASSQEAWTSGRVGKTQYF

clone size: -
J gene: TRBJ1-3
D gene: -
V gene: TRBV4-1
CDR3 DNA: TGCGCCAGCAGCCAAGATCGCGCAAAGAACACCATATATTTT
CDR3 protein: CASSQDRAKNTIYF

clone size: -
J gene: TRBJ1-1
D gene: -
V gene: TRBV5-6
CDR3 DNA: TGTGCCAGCAGCTTGCCGGGACTAGAAGCTTTCTTT
CDR3 protein: CASSLPGLEAFF

clone size: -
J gene: TRBJ1-5
D gene: -
V gene: TRBV11-2
CDR3 DNA: TGTGCCAGCAGCCTTACAGGTAGCAATCAGCCCCAGCATTTT
CDR3 protein: CASSLTGSNQPQHF

clone size: -
J gene: TRBJ2-1
D gene: TRBD2
V gene: TRBV28
CDR3 DNA: TGTGCCAGCAGTTTTTCGGGAGGGCCATACAATGAGCAGTTCTTC
CDR3 protein: CASSFSGGPYNEQFF

clone size: -
J gene: TRBJ1-3
D gene: TRBD1
V gene: TRBV10-2
CDR3 DNA: TGCGCCAGCAGAACGGGACAGGGTGGCCCTGGAAACACCATATATTTT
CDR3 protein: CASRTGQGGPGNTIYF

clone size: -
J gene: TRBJ2-3
D gene: TRBD1
V gene: TRBV9
CDR3 DNA: TGTGCCAGCAGCGTAGCCGGGACAGGTACAGATACGCAGTATTTT
CDR3 protein: CASSVAGTGTDTQYF

clone size: -
J gene: TRBJ2-4
D gene: TRBD2
V gene: TRBV12-3/TRBV12-4
CDR3 DNA: TGTGCCAGCAGTTTGAGTAGCGGGAGTCGGTACTTC
CDR3 protein: CASSLSSGSRYF

clone size: once
J gene: TRBJ1-1
D gene: -
V gene: TRBV2
CDR3 DNA: TGTGCCAGCAGTGGGCCGATGACAGTTGAAGCTTTCTTT
CDR3 protein: CASSGPMTVEAFF

clone size: -
J gene: TRBJ2-3
D gene: TRBD1
V gene: TRBV24-1
CDR3 DNA: TGTGCCACCAGTGATTGGGGGACAGGGTTGAGCGCAGATACGCAGTATTTT
CDR3 protein: CATSDWGTGLSADTQYF

clone size: -
J gene: TRBJ2-7
D gene: -
V gene: TRBV15
CDR3 DNA: TGTGCCACCAGAAGGAGGGTGGACTCCTACGAGCAGTACTTC
CDR3 protein: CATRRRVDSYEQYF

clone size: -
J gene: TRBJ1-1
D gene: -
V gene: TRBV25-1
CDR3 DNA: TGTGCCAGTCGGGTTGCTGAAGCTTTCTTT
CDR3 protein: CASRVAEAFF

clone size: -
J gene: TRBJ2-7
D gene: TRBD1
V gene: TRBV29-1
CDR3 DNA: TGCAGCGTTGAAGGGGACAGGGTCAACGAGCAGTACTTC
CDR3 protein: CSVEGDRVNEQYF

clone size: -
J gene: TRBJ1-1
D gene: TRBD1
V gene: TRBV2
CDR3 DNA: TGTGCCGACAGACAGGGGGTGAACACTGAAGCTTTCTTT
CDR3 protein: CADRQGVNTEAFF

clone size: -
J gene: TRBJ2-5
D gene: -
V gene: TRBV5-1
CDR3 DNA: TGCGCCAGCAGAATGAGGGTGGCAGGGGGGACGGCAGAGACCCAGTACTTC
CDR3 protein: CASRMRVAGGTAETQYF

clone size: -
J gene: TRBJ1-2
D gene: TRBD1
V gene: TRBV3-1/TRBV3-2
CDR3 DNA: TGTGCCAGCAGCCTGCCTACAGGGGGGGGTGGCTACACCTTC
CDR3 protein: CASSLPTGGGGYTF

clone size: -
J gene: TRBJ2-7
D gene: TRBD1
V gene: TRBV5-1
CDR3 DNA: TGCGCCAGCAGCTTGGGACAGGGAGTCGACGAGCAGTACTTC
CDR3 protein: CASSLGQGVDEQYF

clone size: once
J gene: TRBJ1-2
D gene: -
V gene: TRBV28
CDR3 DNA: TGTGCCAGCAGTTCGACCGGCCAGGGAGGGGGCTACACCTTC
CDR3 protein: CASSSTGQGGGYTF

clone size: -
J gene: TRBJ2-7
D gene: TRBD1
V gene: TRBV27
CDR3 DNA: TGTGCCAGCAGTTTACGCCGACAGGGGTTTAATTACGAGCAGTACTTC
CDR3 protein: CASSLRRQGFNYEQYF

clone size: -
J gene: TRBJ2-7
D gene: -
V gene: TRBV11-1
CDR3 DNA: TGTGCCAGCAGCTTAGTCGACAGGCCACCCTACGAGCAGTACTTC
CDR3 protein: CASSLVDRPPYEQYF

clone size: -
J gene: TRBJ2-5
D gene: TRBD2
V gene: TRBV5-6
CDR3 DNA: TGTGCCAGCAGCCTAACGACCGGGACTAGCGGTGAAGAGACCCAGTACTTC
CDR3 protein: CASSLTTGTSGEETQYF

clone size: -
J gene: TRBJ1-1
D gene: -
V gene: TRBV4-3
CDR3 DNA: TGCGCCAGCAGCCAAGATCGGGAGGGATTGACTGAAGCTTTCTTT
CDR3 protein: CASSQDREGLTEAFF

clone size: once
J gene: TRBJ2-7
D gene: -
V gene: TRBV28
CDR3 DNA: TGTGCCAGCAGAAGGACAGCCACCTACGAGCAGTACTTC
CDR3 protein: CASRRTATYEQYF